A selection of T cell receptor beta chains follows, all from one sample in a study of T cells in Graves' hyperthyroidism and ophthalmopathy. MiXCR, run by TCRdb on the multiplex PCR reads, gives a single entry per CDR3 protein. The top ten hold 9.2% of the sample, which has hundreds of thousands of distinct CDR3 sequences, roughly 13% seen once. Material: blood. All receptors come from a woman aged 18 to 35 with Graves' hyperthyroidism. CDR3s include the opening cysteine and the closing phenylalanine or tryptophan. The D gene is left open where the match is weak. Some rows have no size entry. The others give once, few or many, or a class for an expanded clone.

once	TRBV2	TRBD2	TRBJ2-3	TGTGCCAGCAGCTTCAGAGGACTAGCGGGAGTAGACACAGATACGCAGTATTTT	CASSFRGLAGVDTDTQYF
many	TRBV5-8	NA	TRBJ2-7	TGTGCCAGCAGCCGCAGGGTTGGCGAGCAGTACTTC	CASSRRVGEQYF
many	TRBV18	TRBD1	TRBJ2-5	TGTGCCAGCTCACCACGGGACAGGGGACCCCGTTTACAAGAGACCCAGTACTTC	CASSPRDRGPRLQETQYF
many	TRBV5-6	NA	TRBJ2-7	TGTGCCAGCAGCTTGGGGGAAGTCCCCTGGACCGAGCAGTACTTC	CASSLGEVPWTEQYF
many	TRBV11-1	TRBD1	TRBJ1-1	TGTGCCAGCAGCTTAAGGACAGGGGCGCTCGGCCGCACTGAAGCTTTCTTT	CASSLRTGALGRTEAFF
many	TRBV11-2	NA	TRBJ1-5	TGTGCCAGCAGCTCGATGGGTAACATGGGTCAGCCCCAGCATTTT	CASSSMGNMGQPQHF
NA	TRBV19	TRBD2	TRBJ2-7	TGTGCCAGTAGTACAACGCGGGGGGGCTCCTACGAGCAGTACTTC	CASSTTRGGSYEQYF
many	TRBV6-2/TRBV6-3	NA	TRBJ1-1	TGTGCCAGCAGTTACCCCAGTGGGCAGATGAACACTGAAGCTTTCTTT	CASSYPSGQMNTEAFF
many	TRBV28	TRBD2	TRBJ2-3	TGTGCCAGCAGCCTCGGGAGGGCAGCAGATACGCAGTATTTT	CASSLGRAADTQYF
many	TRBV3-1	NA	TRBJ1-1	TGTGCCAGCAGCCAACCAGGCACTGAAGCTTTCTTT	CASSQPGTEAFF
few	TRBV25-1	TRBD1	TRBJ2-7	TGTGCCAGCAGTGGGCCCGGGACAGACTACGAGCAGTACTTC	CASSGPGTDYEQYF
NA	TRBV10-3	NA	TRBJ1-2	TGTGCCATCAGTCCACTGGGACATAGCAACTATGGCTACACCTTC	CAISPLGHSNYGYTF
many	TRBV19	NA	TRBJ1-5	TGTGCCAGTAGTATTAGGACAGCGACCATCGCTTATAGCAATCAGCCCCAGCATTTT	CASSIRTATIAYSNQPQHF
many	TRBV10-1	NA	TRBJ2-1	TGCGCCAGCAGTGGACAGGCCTACAATGAGCAGTTCTTC	CASSGQAYNEQFF
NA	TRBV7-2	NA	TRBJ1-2	TGTGCCAGCAGCTTATACGAGTCGGCTGGCTACACCTTC	CASSLYESAGYTF
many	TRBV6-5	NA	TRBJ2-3	TGTGCCAGCAGTTACGGGGGGTTTAGGGCAGATACGCAGTATTTT	CASSYGGFRADTQYF
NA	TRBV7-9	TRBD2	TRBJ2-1	TGTGCCAGCAGCTTACGTGGGGGGGGACCCTACAATGAGCAGTTCTTC	CASSLRGGGPYNEQFF
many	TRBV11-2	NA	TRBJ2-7	TGTGCCAGCAATCCTACACAGGGTTTCCACGAGCAGTACTTC	CASNPTQGFHEQYF
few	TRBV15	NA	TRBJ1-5	TGTGCCACCAGCAGCGGATGGGGGGGCTCTAGCAATCAGCCCCAGCATTTT	CATSSGWGGSSNQPQHF
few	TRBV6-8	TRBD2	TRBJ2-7	TGTGCCAGCAAGCTAGCGGGAGACGACGAGCAGTACTTC	CASKLAGDDEQYF
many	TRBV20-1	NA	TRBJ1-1	TGCAGTGCCCGATGGGGGCAGGACACTGAAGCTTTCTTT	CSARWGQDTEAFF
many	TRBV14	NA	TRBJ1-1	TGTGCCAGCAGCCAAGATTTAACCGGGACAAAGAACACTGAAGCTTTCTTT	CASSQDLTGTKNTEAFF
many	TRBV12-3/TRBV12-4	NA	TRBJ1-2	TGTGCCAGCAGCCCCACCGTAAACTATGGCTACACCTTC	CASSPTVNYGYTF
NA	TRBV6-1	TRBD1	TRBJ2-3	TGTGCCAGCAGCCGCCACAGGGGCGGGTATGATACGCAGTATTTT	CASSRHRGGYDTQYF
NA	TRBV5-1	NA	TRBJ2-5	TGCGCCAGCGGCTTGGCTCTGGGCAGCCAAGAGACCCAGTACTTC	CASGLALGSQETQYF
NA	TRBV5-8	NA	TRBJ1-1	TGTGCCAGCAGCTTAGTCAGAGCCCCTGAAGCTTTCTTT	CASSLVRAPEAFF
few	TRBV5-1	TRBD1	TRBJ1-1	TGCGCCAGCAGCTTGGATGGGACAGTTGAAGCTTTCTTT	CASSLDGTVEAFF
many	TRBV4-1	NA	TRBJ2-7	TGCGCCAGCAGCCGGGGGAGAGGGGGGCTGTTTATGCCCTTAGACGATTGGCAGTACTTC	CASSRGRGGLFMPLDDWQYF
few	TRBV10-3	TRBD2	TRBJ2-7	TGTGCCATCGGACTAGCGGGAGTGAACGAGCAGTACTTC	CAIGLAGVNEQYF
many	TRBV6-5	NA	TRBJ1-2	TGTGCCAGCAGTTACGCGGACACCTATGGCTACACCTTC	CASSYADTYGYTF
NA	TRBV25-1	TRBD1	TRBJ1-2	TGTGCCAGCAGACAGACAGGGCCTTACCTCTATGGCTACACCTTC	CASRQTGPYLYGYTF
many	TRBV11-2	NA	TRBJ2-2	TGTGCCAGCAGCTTAGTGACAGGCTCGAACACCGGGGAGCTGTTTTTT	CASSLVTGSNTGELFF
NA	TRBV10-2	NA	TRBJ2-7	TGCGCCAGCAGTGACTTCAATAGCGGTAATGAGCAGTACTTC	CASSDFNSGNEQYF
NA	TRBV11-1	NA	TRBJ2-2	TGTGCCAGCAGCTTATTTGAATCCACCGGGGAGCTGTTTTTT	CASSLFESTGELFF
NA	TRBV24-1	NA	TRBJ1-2	TGTGCCACCAGTGTCCATGGCTACACCTTC	CATSVHGYTF
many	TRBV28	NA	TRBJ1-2	TGTGCCAGCAGTTTATCCGGGCTCGCCCTTGGCTACACCTTC	CASSLSGLALGYTF
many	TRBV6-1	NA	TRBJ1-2	TGTGCCAGCAGCGGCGGGGGCCAGACTAACTATGGCTACACCTTC	CASSGGGQTNYGYTF
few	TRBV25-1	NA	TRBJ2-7	TGTGCCAGCAGTGGTACATGGGTCTCCTACGAGCAGTACTTC	CASSGTWVSYEQYF
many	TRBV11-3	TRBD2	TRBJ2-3	TGTGCCAGCTCCGAGGTAGCGGGGGGGCAAGCGCAGTATTTT	CASSEVAGGQAQYF
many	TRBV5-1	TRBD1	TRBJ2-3	TGCGCCAGCAGCCCGACAGGGGATAGCACAGATACGCAGTATTTT	CASSPTGDSTDTQYF
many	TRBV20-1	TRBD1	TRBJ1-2	TGCAGTCCCGGACGGGGACAGGGGGCGTGGTATGGCTACACCTTC	CSPGRGQGAWYGYTF
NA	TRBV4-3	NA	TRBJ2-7	TGCGCCAGCAGCCAAGGGGAAGCGGAAGGCGAGCAGTACTTC	CASSQGEAEGEQYF
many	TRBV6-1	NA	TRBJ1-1	TGTGCCAGCAGTTTGGCCTTGGGGCAGGGGAACACTGAAGCTTTCTTT	CASSLALGQGNTEAFF
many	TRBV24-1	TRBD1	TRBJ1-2	TGTGCCACCAGTGATACCGGACAGGCACGAGGCTATGGCTACACCTTC	CATSDTGQARGYGYTF
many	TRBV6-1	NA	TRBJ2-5	TGTGCCAGCAGCCCCTACCGGGAGACCCAGTACTTC	CASSPYRETQYF
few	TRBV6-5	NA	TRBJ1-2	TGTGCCAGCAGTTACTCGGGGGCAGGAGGCTACACCTTC	CASSYSGAGGYTF
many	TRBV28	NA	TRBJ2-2	TGTGCCAGCAGCTACGGCGGAACAAACACCGGGGAGCTGTTTTTT	CASSYGGTNTGELFF
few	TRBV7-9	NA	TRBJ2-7	TGTGCCAGCAGCTTAGGACAGCTCGAGCAGTACTTC	CASSLGQLEQYF
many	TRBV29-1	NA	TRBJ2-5	TGCAGCGTTGTACGGGGATCACGAGAGACCCAGTACTTC	CSVVRGSRETQYF
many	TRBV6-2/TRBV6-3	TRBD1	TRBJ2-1	TGTGCCAGCAGTTGGGACAGCCGATACTACAATGAGCAGTTCTTC	CASSWDSRYYNEQFF